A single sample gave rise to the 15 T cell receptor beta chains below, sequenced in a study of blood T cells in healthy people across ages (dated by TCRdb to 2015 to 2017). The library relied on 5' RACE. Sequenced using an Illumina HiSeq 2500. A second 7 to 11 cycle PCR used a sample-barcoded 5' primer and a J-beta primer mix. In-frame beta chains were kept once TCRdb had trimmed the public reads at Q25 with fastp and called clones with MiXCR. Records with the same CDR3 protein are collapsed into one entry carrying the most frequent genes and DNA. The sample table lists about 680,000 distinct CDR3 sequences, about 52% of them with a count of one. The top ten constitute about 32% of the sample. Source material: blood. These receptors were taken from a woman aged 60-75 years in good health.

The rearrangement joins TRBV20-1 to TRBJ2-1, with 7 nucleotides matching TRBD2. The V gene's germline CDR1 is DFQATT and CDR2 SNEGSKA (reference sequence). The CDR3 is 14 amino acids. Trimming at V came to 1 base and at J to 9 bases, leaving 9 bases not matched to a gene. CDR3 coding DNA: TGCAGTGCTAGAGGGGCTAGCGGTTTCTTTGAGCAGTTCTTC. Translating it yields CSARGASGFFEQFF.

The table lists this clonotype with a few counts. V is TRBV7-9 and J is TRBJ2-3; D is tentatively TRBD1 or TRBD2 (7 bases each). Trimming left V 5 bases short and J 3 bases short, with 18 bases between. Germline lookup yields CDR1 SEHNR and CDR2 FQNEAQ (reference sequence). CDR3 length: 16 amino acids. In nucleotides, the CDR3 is TGTGCCAGCAGCACTAGCGTCAGGGGGTGGACAGATACGCAGTATTTT. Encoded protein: CASSTSVRGWTDTQYF.

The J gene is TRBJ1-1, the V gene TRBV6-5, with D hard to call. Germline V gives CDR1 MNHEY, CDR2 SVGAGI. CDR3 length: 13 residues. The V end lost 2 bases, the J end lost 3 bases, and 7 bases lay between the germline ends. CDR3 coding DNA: TGTGCCAGCAGTTACCGGAAGGACACTGAAGCTTTCTTT. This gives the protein CASSYRKDTEAFF.

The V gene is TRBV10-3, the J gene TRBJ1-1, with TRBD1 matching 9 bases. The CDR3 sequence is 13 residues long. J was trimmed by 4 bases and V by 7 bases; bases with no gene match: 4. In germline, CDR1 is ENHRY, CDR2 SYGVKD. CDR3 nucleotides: TGTGCCATCAACGACAGGGGGGGCACTGAAGCTTTCTTT. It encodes CAINDRGGTEAFF.

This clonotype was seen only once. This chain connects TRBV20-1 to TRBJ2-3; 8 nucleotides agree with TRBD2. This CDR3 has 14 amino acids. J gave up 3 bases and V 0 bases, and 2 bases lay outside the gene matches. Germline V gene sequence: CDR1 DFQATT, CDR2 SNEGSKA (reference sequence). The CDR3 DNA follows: TGCAGTGCTAGAGAAGCGGGAGTAACAGATACGCAGTATTTT. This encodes CSAREAGVTDTQYF.

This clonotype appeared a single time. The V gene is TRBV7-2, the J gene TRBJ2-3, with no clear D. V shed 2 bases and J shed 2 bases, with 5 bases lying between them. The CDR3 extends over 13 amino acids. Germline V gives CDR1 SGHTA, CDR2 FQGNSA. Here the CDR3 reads CASSLMDTDTQYF. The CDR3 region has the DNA TGTGCCAGCAGCTTAATGGACACAGATACGCAGTATTTT. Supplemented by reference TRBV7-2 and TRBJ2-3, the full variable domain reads GAGVSQSPSNKVTEKGKDVELRCDPISGHTALYWYRQSLGQGLEFLIYFQGNSAPDKSGLPSDRFSAERTGGSVSTLTIQRTQQEDSAVYLCASSLMDTDTQYFGPGTRLTVL.

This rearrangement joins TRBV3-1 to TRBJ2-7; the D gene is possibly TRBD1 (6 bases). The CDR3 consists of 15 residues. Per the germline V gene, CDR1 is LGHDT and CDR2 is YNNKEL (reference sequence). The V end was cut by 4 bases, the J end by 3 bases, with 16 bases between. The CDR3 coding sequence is TGTGCCAGCAGCCCTATGACCGGGACAATCTACGAGCAGTACTTC. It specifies CASSPMTGTIYEQYF.

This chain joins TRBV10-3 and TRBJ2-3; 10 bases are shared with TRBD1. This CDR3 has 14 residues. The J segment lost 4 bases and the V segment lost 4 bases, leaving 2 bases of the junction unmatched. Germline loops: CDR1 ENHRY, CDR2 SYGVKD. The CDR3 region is CAISGTGGADTQYF. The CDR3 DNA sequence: TGTGCCATCAGTGGGACAGGGGGAGCAGATACGCAGTATTTT.

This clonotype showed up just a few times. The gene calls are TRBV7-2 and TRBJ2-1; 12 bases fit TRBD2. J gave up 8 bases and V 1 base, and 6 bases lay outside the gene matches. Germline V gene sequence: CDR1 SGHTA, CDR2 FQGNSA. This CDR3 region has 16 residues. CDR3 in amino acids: CASSLGLAGGPDEQFF. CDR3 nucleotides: TGTGCCAGCAGCTTAGGGCTAGCGGGAGGGCCGGATGAGCAGTTCTTC.

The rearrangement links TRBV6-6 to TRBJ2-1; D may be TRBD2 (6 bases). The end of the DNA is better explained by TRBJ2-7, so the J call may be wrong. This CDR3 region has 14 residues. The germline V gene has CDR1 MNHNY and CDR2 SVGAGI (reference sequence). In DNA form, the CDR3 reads TGTGCCAGCAGCCGGAGGGGCGAGGACAATGAGCAGTACTTC. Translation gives CASSRRGEDNEQYF.

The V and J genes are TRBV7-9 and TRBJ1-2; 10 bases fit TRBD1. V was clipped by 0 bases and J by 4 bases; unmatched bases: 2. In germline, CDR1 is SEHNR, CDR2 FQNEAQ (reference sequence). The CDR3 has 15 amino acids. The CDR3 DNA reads TGTGCCAGCAGCTTAGCCGGGACAGGGGCCTATGGCTACACCTTC. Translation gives CASSLAGTGAYGYTF. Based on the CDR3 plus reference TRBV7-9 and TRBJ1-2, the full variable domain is DTGVSQNPRHKITKRGQNVTFRCDPISEHNRLYWYRQTLGQGPEFLTYFQNEAQLEKSRLLSDRFSAERPKGSFSTLEIQRTEQGDSAMYLCASSLAGTGAYGYTFGSGTRLTVV.

CDR3 amino acids: CSAMGLTGVGNTIYF. CDR3 nucleotides: TGCAGTGCTATGGGCCTGACAGGGGTCGGAAACACCATATATTTT. The chain couples TRBV20-1 to TRBJ1-3; 8 positions agree with TRBD1. Unmatched junction bases numbered 9, after V lost 4 bases and J lost 4 bases. The CDR3 consists of 15 residues. CDR1 is DFQATT and CDR2 is SNEGSKA in the germline V gene (reference sequence).

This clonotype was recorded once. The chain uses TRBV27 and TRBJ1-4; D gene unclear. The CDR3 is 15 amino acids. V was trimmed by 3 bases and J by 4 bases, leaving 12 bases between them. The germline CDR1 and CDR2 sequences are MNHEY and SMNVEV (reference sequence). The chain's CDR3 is CASSLAGLGNEKLFF. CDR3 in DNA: TGTGCCAGCAGTTTGGCGGGGTTGGGTAATGAAAAACTGTTTTTT.

This CDR3 is CASSQGGGTVYPCEQYF. The CDR3 nucleotides read TGTGCCAGCAGCCAAGGTGGGGGGACAGTATATCCTTGTGAGCAGTACTTC. The chain has TRBV4-2 and TRBJ2-7, with a tentative D call TRBD1 (7 bases). V lost 1 base and J 7 bases, leaving 23 bases between the germline ends. CDR1 LGHNA and CDR2 YNFKEQ come from the germline V gene. The CDR3 has 17 residues.

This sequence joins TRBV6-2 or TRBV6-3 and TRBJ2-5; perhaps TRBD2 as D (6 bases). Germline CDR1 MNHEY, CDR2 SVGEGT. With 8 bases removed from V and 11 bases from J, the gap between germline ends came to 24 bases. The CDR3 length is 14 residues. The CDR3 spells CASLRENSYNEQYF. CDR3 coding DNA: TGTGCCAGCCTACGGGAGAACTCATACAATGAGCAGTACTTC.